The present entry profiles one T cell receptor beta chain with its context. Its target is not known. Assay: immunoSEQ multiplex PCR; the TCRdb copy retains only in-frame clones and omits some. The sample lists 110,000 to 150,000 clones, about 95% occurring once. The CDR3 has 15 amino acids. CDR1 is SGHVS, CDR2 FQNEAQ, per germline. Trimming left V 1 base short and J 5 bases short, with 14 bases between. This sample stems from a study of cytomegalovirus exposure and HLA in healthy donors. Across the whole study: It was reported in a later analysis that the same platform had been used for the 100 to 150 validation repertoires as for the approximately 670 first-cohort repertoires.

Study-level points and caveats: Whilst most TCR sequences proved rare, a subset of public TCRs occurred across many donors. Specific recognition of CMV antigens was confirmed in vitro for a few chains (all CMV-associated). The investigators catalogued 180 or so TCR beta chains as cytomegalovirus-associated.

The chain has TRBV7-8 and TRBJ2-5, with D possibly matching TRBD1 (6 bases). The specimen was PBMCs. This receptor was taken from a man between 18 and 29 years old in good health and CMV-seropositive. CDR3 sequence reads: CASSLVTGLVETQYF. CDR3 bases: TGTGCCAGCAGCTTAGTAACAGGGTTGGTGGAGACCCAGTACTTC.